The clone carrying this T cell receptor beta chain was observed a handful of times. Its target is unknown. PCR amplification relied on 60 Vbeta primers (plus 13 Jbeta primers). The data were produced by immunoSEQ multiplex PCR, yet TCRdb's version contains in-frame clones alone and is incomplete. Of 99,000 or so clones in the sample, approximately 14% were seen once. This CDR3 is 15 amino acids long. V shed 0 bases, J shed 3 bases, and the junction held 2 bases outside the gene matches. The germline gives CDR1 SGHNT, CDR2 YYREEE (reference sequence). The record originates from a study of cytomegalovirus exposure and HLA in healthy donors. Study-wide results and caveats: It was about 180 TCR beta chains that were listed as cytomegalovirus-associated. TRBV6-2, TRBV6-3 and some other V segments were excluded as indistinguishable.

Sequencing used PBMCs. The chain combines TRBV5-4 with TRBJ2-7; 11 bases line up with TRBD2. The origin of this receptor is a female donor in good health and CMV-seronegative. The CDR3 DNA follows: TGTGCCAGCAGCTTGGGGCTAGCGGGGGGCTACGAGCAGTACTTC. Translating gives CASSLGLAGGYEQYF. The full variable domain, in which reference TRBV5-4 and TRBJ2-7 provide the parts outside the CDR3, is ETGVTQSPTHLIKTRGQQVTLRCSSQSGHNTVSWYQQALGQGPQFIFQYYREEENGRGNFPPRFSGLQFPNYSSELNVNALELDDSALYLCASSLGLAGGYEQYFGPGTRLTVT.